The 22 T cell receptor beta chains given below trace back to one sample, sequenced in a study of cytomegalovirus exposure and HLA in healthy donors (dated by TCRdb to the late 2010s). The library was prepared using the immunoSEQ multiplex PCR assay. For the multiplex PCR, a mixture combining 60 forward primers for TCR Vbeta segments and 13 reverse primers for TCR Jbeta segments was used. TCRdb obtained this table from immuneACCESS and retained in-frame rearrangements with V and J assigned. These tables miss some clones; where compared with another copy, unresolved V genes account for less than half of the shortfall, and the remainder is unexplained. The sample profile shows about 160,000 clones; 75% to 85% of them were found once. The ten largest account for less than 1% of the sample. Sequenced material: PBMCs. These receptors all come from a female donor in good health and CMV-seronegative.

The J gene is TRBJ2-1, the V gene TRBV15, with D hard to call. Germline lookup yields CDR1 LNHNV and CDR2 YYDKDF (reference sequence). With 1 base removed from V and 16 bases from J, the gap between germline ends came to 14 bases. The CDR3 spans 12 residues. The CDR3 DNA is TGTGCCACCAGCAGAGCAACCGGAGCTTTCTTCTTC. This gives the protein CATSRATGAFFF.

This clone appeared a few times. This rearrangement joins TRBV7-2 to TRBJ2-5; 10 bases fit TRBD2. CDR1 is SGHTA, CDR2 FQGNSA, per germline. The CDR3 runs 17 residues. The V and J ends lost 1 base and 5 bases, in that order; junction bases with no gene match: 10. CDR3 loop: CASSLDVSGRARETQYF. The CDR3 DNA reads TGTGCCAGCAGCTTAGATGTCAGCGGGAGGGCTCGGGAGACCCAGTACTTC.

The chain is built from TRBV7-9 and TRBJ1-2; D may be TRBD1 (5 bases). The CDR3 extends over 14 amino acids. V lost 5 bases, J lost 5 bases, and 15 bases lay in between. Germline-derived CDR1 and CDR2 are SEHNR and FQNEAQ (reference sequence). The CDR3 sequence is CASSHGGGEYGYTF. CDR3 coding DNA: TGTGCCAGCAGCCACGGTGGGGGGGAGTATGGCTACACCTTC.

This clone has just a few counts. The CDR3 DNA is TGTGCCAGCAGTGAGATACTAGTCTCCAATGAGCAGTTCTTC. Translating it yields CASSEILVSNEQFF. The chain has TRBV2 and TRBJ2-1, with D possibly being TRBD2 (5 bases). Germline CDR1 SNHLY, CDR2 FYNNEI. The CDR3 has 14 residues. V lost 3 bases, J lost 6 bases, and 12 bases lay in between.

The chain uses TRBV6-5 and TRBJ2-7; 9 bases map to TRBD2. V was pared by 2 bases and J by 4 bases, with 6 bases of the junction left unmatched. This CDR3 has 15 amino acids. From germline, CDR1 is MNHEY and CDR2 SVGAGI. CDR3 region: CASSYRSGRTYEQYF. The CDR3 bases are TGTGCCAGCAGTTACCGTAGCGGGAGAACTTACGAGCAGTACTTC.

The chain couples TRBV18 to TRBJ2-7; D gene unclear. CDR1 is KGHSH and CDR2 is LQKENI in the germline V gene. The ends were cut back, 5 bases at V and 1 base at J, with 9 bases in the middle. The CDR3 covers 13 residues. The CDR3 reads CASSSQESYEQYF. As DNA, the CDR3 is TGTGCCAGCTCATCACAAGAGTCCTACGAGCAGTACTTC.

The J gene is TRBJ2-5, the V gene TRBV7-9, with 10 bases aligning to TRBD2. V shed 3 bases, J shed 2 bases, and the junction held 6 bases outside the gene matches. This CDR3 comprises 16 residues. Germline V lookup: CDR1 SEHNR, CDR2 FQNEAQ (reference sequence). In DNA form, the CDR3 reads TGTGCCAGCAGCTTCGGTACTAGCGGGAATCAAGAGACCCAGTACTTC. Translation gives CASSFGTSGNQETQYF.

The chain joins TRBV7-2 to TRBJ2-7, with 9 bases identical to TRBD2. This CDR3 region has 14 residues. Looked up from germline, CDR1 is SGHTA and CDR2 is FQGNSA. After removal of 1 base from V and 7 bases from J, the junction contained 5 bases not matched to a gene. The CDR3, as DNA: TGTGCCAGCAGCTTAGGCGGGGGGGCGGGGGAGCAGTACTTC. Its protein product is CASSLGGGAGEQYF.

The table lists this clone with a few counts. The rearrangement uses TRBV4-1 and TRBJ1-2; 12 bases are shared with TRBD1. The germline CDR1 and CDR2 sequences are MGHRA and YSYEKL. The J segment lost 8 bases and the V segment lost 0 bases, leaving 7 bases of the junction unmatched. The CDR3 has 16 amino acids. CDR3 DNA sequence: TGCGCCAGCAGCCAAGAGGGACAGGGGGCTGCACGCGGCTACACCTTC. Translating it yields CASSQEGQGAARGYTF.

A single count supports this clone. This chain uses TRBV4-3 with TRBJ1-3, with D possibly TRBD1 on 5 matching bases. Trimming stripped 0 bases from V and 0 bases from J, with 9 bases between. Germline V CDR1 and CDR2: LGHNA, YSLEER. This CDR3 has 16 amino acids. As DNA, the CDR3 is TGCGCCAGCAGCCAAGATCCCAGGGTCTCTGGAAACACCATATATTTT. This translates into CASSQDPRVSGNTIYF.

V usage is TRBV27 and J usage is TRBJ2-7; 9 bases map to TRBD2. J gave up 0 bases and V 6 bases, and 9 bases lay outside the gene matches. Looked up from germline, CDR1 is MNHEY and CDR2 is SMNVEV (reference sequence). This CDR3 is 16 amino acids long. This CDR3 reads CASSTLGREGSYEQYF. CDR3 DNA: TGTGCCAGCAGCACCCTCGGGCGGGAGGGCTCCTACGAGCAGTACTTC.

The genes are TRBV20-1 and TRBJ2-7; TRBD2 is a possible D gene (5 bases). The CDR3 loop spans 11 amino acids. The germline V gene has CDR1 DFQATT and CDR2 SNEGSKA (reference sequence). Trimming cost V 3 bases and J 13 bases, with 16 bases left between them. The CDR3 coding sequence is TGCAGTGCTAGGGGCCAAGCGGAATCCTACTTC. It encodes CSARGQAESYF.

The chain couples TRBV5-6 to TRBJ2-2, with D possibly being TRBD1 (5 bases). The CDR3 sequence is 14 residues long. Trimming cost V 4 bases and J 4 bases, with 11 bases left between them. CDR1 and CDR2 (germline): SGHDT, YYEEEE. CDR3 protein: CASSPTGPTGELFF. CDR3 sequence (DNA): TGTGCCAGCAGCCCTACAGGACCCACCGGGGAGCTGTTTTTT.

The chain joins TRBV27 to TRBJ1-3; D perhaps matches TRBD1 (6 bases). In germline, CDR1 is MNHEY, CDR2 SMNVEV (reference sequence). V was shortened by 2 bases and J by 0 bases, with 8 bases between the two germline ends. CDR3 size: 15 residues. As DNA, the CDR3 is TGTGCCAGCAGTTTAGTAGGGGGCTCTGGAAACACCATATATTTT. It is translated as CASSLVGGSGNTIYF.

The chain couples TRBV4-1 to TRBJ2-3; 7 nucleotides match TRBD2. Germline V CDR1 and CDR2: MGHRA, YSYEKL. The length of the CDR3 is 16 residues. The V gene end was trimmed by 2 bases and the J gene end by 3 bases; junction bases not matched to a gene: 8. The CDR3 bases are TGCGCCAGCAGCCAACCTCGAGCGGGATTTACAGATACGCAGTATTTT. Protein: CASSQPRAGFTDTQYF.

CDR3 in DNA: TGTGCCAGCAGTTCCGCTCCCGTTTCGGATGAGCAGTTCTTC. Its translation is CASSSAPVSDEQFF. The chain combines TRBV28 with TRBJ2-1, with unresolved D. CDR1 is MDHEN, CDR2 SYDVKM, per germline. The CDR3 is made up of 14 amino acids. Trimming took off 4 bases at V and 8 bases at J, with 15 bases between the two ends. Supplemented by reference TRBV28 and TRBJ2-1, the full variable domain reads DVKVTQSSRYLVKRTGEKVFLECVQDMDHENMFWYRQDPGLGLRLIYFSYDVKMKEKGDIPEGYSVSREKKERFSLILESASTNQTSMYLCASSSAPVSDEQFFGPGTRLTVL.

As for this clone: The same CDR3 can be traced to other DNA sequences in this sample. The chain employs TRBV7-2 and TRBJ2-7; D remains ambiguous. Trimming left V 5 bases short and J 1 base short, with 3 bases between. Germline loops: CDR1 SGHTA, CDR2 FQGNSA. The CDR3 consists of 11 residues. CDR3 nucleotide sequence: TGTGCCAGCAGCCCTTCCTACGAGCAGTACTTC. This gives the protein CASSPSYEQYF.

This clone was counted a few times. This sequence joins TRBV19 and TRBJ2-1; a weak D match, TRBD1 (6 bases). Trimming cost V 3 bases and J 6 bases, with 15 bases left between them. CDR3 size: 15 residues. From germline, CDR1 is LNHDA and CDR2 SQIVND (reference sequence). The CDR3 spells CASSMDRPFPNEQFF. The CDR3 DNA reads TGTGCCAGTAGTATGGACAGACCTTTTCCCAATGAGCAGTTCTTC.

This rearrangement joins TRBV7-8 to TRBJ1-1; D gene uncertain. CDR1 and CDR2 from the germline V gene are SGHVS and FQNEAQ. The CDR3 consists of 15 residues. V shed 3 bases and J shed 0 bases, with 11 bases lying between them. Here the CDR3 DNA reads TGTGCCAGCAGCTTGAATCGCGCGGTGAACACTGAAGCTTTCTTT. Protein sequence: CASSLNRAVNTEAFF.

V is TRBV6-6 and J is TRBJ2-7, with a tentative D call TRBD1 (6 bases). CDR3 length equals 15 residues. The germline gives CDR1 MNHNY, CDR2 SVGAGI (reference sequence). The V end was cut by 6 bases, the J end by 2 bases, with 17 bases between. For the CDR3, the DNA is TGTGCCAGCAGCCCCGACAGGTCCCACCCCTACGAGCAGTACTTC. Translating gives CASSPDRSHPYEQYF.

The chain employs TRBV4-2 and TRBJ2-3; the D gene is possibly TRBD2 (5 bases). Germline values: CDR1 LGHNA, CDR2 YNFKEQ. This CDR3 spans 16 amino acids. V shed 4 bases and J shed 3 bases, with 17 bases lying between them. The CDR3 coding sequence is TGTGCCAGCAGCCGTAACCCGGGGAGCGGTACAGATACGCAGTATTTT. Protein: CASSRNPGSGTDTQYF.

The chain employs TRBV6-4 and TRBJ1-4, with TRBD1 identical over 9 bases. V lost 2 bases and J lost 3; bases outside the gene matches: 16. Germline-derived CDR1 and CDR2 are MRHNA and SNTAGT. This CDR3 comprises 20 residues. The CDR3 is CASSDNPGTGINSANEKLFF. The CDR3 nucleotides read TGTGCCAGCAGTGACAACCCCGGGACAGGGATTAATTCAGCTAATGAAAAACTGTTTTTT.